This is a list of T cell receptor beta chains from one sample in a study of blood T cell repertoires in COVID-19. The method was immunoSEQ multiplex PCR; TCRdb's version includes in-frame clones alone and lacks a portion of them. Counted here are 200,000 to 250,000 clones, approximately 90% occurring once; the ten biggest clones make up roughly 2.6%. What was sequenced was peripheral blood. Receptors originate from a man aged 25-40 years with COVID-19, enrolled during active disease. Each CDR3 is given with its conserved first and last residue. D genes are given only for firm matches. A row's size may be missing; if present it is once, few, many or a size class.

CDR3 protein: CSVEGFSENTEAFF
CDR3 DNA: TGCAGCGTTGAAGGGTTTTCAGAGAACACTGAAGCTTTCTTT
V gene: TRBV29-1
clone size: few
D gene: NA
J gene: TRBJ1-1

CDR3 protein: CSVRTGGETQYF
CDR3 DNA: TGCAGCGTCCGGACAGGGGGGGAGACCCAGTACTTC
V gene: TRBV29-1
clone size: NA
D gene: TRBD1
J gene: TRBJ2-5

CDR3 protein: CATSDHRGYEQYF
CDR3 DNA: TGTGCCACCAGTGACCACCGGGGGTACGAGCAGTACTTC
V gene: TRBV24-1
clone size: few
D gene: NA
J gene: TRBJ2-7

CDR3 protein: CASSQAGPRVYEQYF
CDR3 DNA: TGTGCCAGCAGCCAAGCAGGGCCCAGGGTCTACGAGCAGTACTTC
V gene: TRBV3-1/TRBV3-2
clone size: NA
D gene: NA
J gene: TRBJ2-7

CDR3 protein: CASSDYATANQPQHF
CDR3 DNA: TGTGCCAGCAGTGACTATGCTACCGCAAATCAGCCCCAGCATTTT
V gene: TRBV6-4
clone size: once
D gene: NA
J gene: TRBJ1-5

CDR3 protein: CAWSPWTGVYEQYF
CDR3 DNA: TGTGCCTGGAGTCCTTGGACAGGGGTCTACGAGCAGTACTTC
V gene: TRBV30
clone size: NA
D gene: TRBD1
J gene: TRBJ2-7

CDR3 protein: CASSLPLGTATNYGYTF
CDR3 DNA: TGTGCCAGCAGCTTACCGCTCGGGACAGCCACTAACTATGGCTACACCTTC
V gene: TRBV7-2
clone size: NA
D gene: TRBD1
J gene: TRBJ1-2

CDR3 protein: CASSQPPGRGGTEAFF
CDR3 DNA: TGTGCCAGCAGCCAACCCCCAGGGAGGGGAGGCACTGAAGCTTTCTTT
V gene: TRBV7-8
clone size: NA
D gene: NA
J gene: TRBJ1-1

CDR3 protein: CASSFGAAGNYGYTF
CDR3 DNA: TGTGCCAGCAGCTTTGGGGCGGCTGGGAACTATGGCTACACCTTC
V gene: TRBV7-9
clone size: NA
D gene: NA
J gene: TRBJ1-2

CDR3 protein: CASTYNPGTSYEQYF
CDR3 DNA: TGTGCCAGCACCTACAACCCTGGGACATCCTACGAGCAGTACTTC
V gene: TRBV2
clone size: NA
D gene: NA
J gene: TRBJ2-7

CDR3 protein: CASSTTGSRRSYEQYF
CDR3 DNA: TGTGCCAGCAGCACCACCGGGTCACGACGCTCCTACGAGCAGTACTTC
V gene: TRBV7-2
clone size: NA
D gene: NA
J gene: TRBJ2-7

CDR3 protein: CASSISDISFSGNTIYF
CDR3 DNA: TGTGCCAGTAGTATCAGTGACATCAGCTTCTCTGGAAACACCATATATTTT
V gene: TRBV19
clone size: NA
D gene: NA
J gene: TRBJ1-3

CDR3 protein: CATGTDPPQSEAFF
CDR3 DNA: TGTGCCACCGGGACAGACCCACCCCAGTCTGAAGCTTTCTTT
V gene: TRBV2
clone size: NA
D gene: TRBD1
J gene: TRBJ1-1

CDR3 protein: CASSFGYITSGTGIGYTF
CDR3 DNA: TGTGCCAGCAGTTTCGGTTACATTACTTCCGGGACAGGGATCGGCTACACCTTC
V gene: TRBV28
clone size: NA
D gene: TRBD1
J gene: TRBJ1-2

CDR3 protein: CASSQVRAGGPGEQFF
CDR3 DNA: TGTGCCAGCAGCCAAGTGAGAGCGGGAGGCCCTGGGGAGCAGTTCTTC
V gene: TRBV3-1/TRBV3-2
clone size: NA
D gene: TRBD2
J gene: TRBJ2-1

CDR3 protein: CASSLGGGYEKLFF
CDR3 DNA: TGCGCCAGCAGCTTGGGAGGGGGCTATGAAAAACTGTTTTTT
V gene: TRBV5-1
clone size: NA
D gene: TRBD1
J gene: TRBJ1-4

CDR3 protein: CASSPDLATNEKLFF
CDR3 DNA: TGTGCCAGCTCACCAGACTTAGCAACTAATGAAAAACTGTTTTTT
V gene: TRBV18
clone size: NA
D gene: NA
J gene: TRBJ1-4

CDR3 protein: CASSHLGPPGNQPQHF
CDR3 DNA: TGTGCCAGCAGTCACTTGGGCCCCCCGGGCAATCAGCCCCAGCATTTT
V gene: TRBV6-5
clone size: NA
D gene: NA
J gene: TRBJ1-5

CDR3 protein: CASRIFSGNTIYF
CDR3 DNA: TGTGCCTCCAGGATTTTCTCTGGAAACACCATATATTTT
V gene: TRBV19
clone size: few
D gene: NA
J gene: TRBJ1-3

CDR3 protein: CASSPRMVETTSGANVLTF
CDR3 DNA: TGTGCCAGCAGCCCGCGGATGGTCGAGACTACTTCTGGGGCCAACGTCCTGACTTTC
V gene: TRBV7-9
clone size: NA
D gene: NA
J gene: TRBJ2-6

CDR3 protein: CASSVAMGASAPLHF
CDR3 DNA: TGTGCCAGCAGCGTGGCGATGGGGGCGTCCGCACCCCTCCACTTT
V gene: TRBV9
clone size: once
D gene: NA
J gene: TRBJ1-6

CDR3 protein: CASSLVNRVGETQYF
CDR3 DNA: TGCGCCAGCAGCTTGGTTAACAGGGTGGGAGAGACCCAGTACTTC
V gene: TRBV5-1
clone size: NA
D gene: NA
J gene: TRBJ2-5

CDR3 protein: CASSEWKAGTGGEDTQYF
CDR3 DNA: TGTGCCAGCAGTGAATGGAAAGCCGGGACAGGGGGTGAAGATACGCAGTATTTT
V gene: TRBV6-1
clone size: NA
D gene: TRBD1
J gene: TRBJ2-3

CDR3 protein: CASRDGGASGELFF
CDR3 DNA: TGTGCCAGTAGGGACGGGGGGGCGAGCGGGGAGCTGTTTTTT
V gene: TRBV19
clone size: NA
D gene: TRBD2
J gene: TRBJ2-2

CDR3 protein: CASSFGTGNYEQYF
CDR3 DNA: TGTGCCAGCAGCTTCGGGACAGGGAACTACGAGCAGTACTTC
V gene: TRBV7-2
clone size: NA
D gene: TRBD1
J gene: TRBJ2-7

CDR3 protein: CASSYSGTSYNEQFF
CDR3 DNA: TGTGCCAGCAGTTACTCAGGGACTAGCTACAATGAGCAGTTCTTC
V gene: TRBV6-2/TRBV6-3
clone size: NA
D gene: TRBD2
J gene: TRBJ2-1

CDR3 protein: CASSSFRGGNTIYF
CDR3 DNA: TGTGCCAGCAGCTCCTTCCGAGGGGGAAACACCATATATTTT
V gene: TRBV7-2
clone size: NA
D gene: NA
J gene: TRBJ1-3

CDR3 protein: CASSPRTGGSYEQYF
CDR3 DNA: TGTGCCAGCAGCCCACGGACAGGGGGATCCTACGAGCAGTACTTC
V gene: TRBV7-8
clone size: NA
D gene: TRBD1
J gene: TRBJ2-7

CDR3 protein: CASSLEGAEKLFF
CDR3 DNA: TGTGCCAGCAGCTTGGAGGGGGCCGAAAAACTGTTTTTT
V gene: TRBV5-4
clone size: NA
D gene: TRBD1
J gene: TRBJ1-4

CDR3 protein: CASRYRTSGTYEQYF
CDR3 DNA: TGTGCCAGCAGGTATCGGACTAGCGGTACCTACGAGCAGTACTTC
V gene: TRBV14
clone size: NA
D gene: TRBD2
J gene: TRBJ2-7

CDR3 protein: CASSSGLAYETQYF
CDR3 DNA: TGTGCCAGCAGCTCGGGACTAGCGTATGAGACCCAGTACTTC
V gene: TRBV9
clone size: once
D gene: TRBD2
J gene: TRBJ2-5

CDR3 protein: CASSITRPSRGDTEAFF
CDR3 DNA: TGTGCCAGCAGCATAACCAGACCCTCCCGAGGAGACACTGAAGCTTTCTTT
V gene: TRBV7-9
clone size: NA
D gene: NA
J gene: TRBJ1-1

CDR3 protein: CASSVGQYNSGNTIYF
CDR3 DNA: TGTGCCAGCAGCGTAGGGCAGTATAACTCTGGAAACACCATATATTTT
V gene: TRBV9
clone size: NA
D gene: NA
J gene: TRBJ1-3

CDR3 protein: CASIPWGTDQPQIYNSNQPQHF
CDR3 DNA: TGTGCCAGCATTCCCTGGGGGACAGATCAGCCCCAAATATATAACAGCAATCAGCCCCAGCATTTT
V gene: TRBV21-1
clone size: NA
D gene: NA
J gene: TRBJ1-5

CDR3 protein: CASSRTGVNYEQYF
CDR3 DNA: TGTGCCAGCAGCCGGACAGGGGTGAACTACGAGCAGTACTTC
V gene: TRBV7-2
clone size: NA
D gene: TRBD1
J gene: TRBJ2-7

CDR3 protein: CASSLGRGGSSYEQYF
CDR3 DNA: TGTGCCAGCAGCTTAGGACGCGGAGGGAGCTCCTACGAGCAGTACTTC
V gene: TRBV7-2
clone size: once
D gene: NA
J gene: TRBJ2-7

CDR3 protein: CATQASGKSYEQYF
CDR3 DNA: TGTGCCACACAGGCCAGCGGGAAGTCCTACGAGCAGTACTTC
V gene: TRBV24-1
clone size: NA
D gene: TRBD2
J gene: TRBJ2-7

CDR3 protein: CASTGYTGELFF
CDR3 DNA: TGTGCCAGCACAGGGTACACCGGGGAGCTGTTTTTT
V gene: TRBV27
clone size: once
D gene: NA
J gene: TRBJ2-2

CDR3 protein: CASSPSSFSGSSDNEQFF
CDR3 DNA: TGTGCCAGTAGCCCCTCGTCCTTTTCCGGGAGCTCGGACAATGAGCAGTTCTTC
V gene: TRBV19
clone size: NA
D gene: NA
J gene: TRBJ2-1